These 27 T cell receptor beta chains share one sample of origin, sequenced in a study of CD8+ T cells in alopecia areata. After isolation, RNA underwent reverse transcription to generate cDNA as the sequencing template. Produced via immunoSEQ multiplex PCR; TCRdb's table is partial and in-frame only. Recorded here are approximately 300,000 clones, none singletons. Pooled cells of cutaneous lymph node origin were sorted on CD4, CD8alpha, NKG2D, NKG2ACE and other markers. Sequencing was carried out using CD4+ T cells sorted from a lymph node. Receptors originate from a C3H/HeJ mouse with alopecia areata. For this strain, the MHC haplotype corresponds to H2-k.

This clone was picked up a small number of times. Here the gene names and germline are mouse. The read stops 4 residues short of the end of the CDR3; the missing end is completed from the germline J gene. This specimen includes other DNA sequences encoding the same CDR3. This chain joins TRBV13-2 and TRBJ2-1, with D possibly matching TRBD2 (5 bases). The CDR3 has 13 amino acids. V lost 1 base and J 4 bases, leaving 6 bases between the germline ends. Germline-derived CDR1 and CDR2 are NNHNN and SYGAGS (reference sequence). Partial CDR3 DNA: TGTGCCAGCGGTGATCTGGGATATGCT. Translating gives CASGDLGYA. The complete CDR3 protein is CASGDLGYAEQFF.

On this clone itself: Each gene name is a mouse one. The CDR3 extends 4 residues past the end of the read, so its final part is completed from the germline J gene. V is TRBV1 and J is TRBJ2-2; 8 nucleotides agree with TRBD1. Trimming at V came to 3 bases and at J to 2 bases, leaving 5 bases not matched to a gene. Per the germline V gene, CDR1 is NSQYPW and CDR2 is LRSPGD (reference sequence). This CDR3 has 16 amino acids. The sequenced part of the CDR3 DNA is TGCACCTGCAGTGCCCCGGCAGGGGGCAACACCGGG. It is translated as CTCSAPAGGNTG. The whole CDR3 protein reads CTCSAPAGGNTGQLYF. The whole variable domain, filled in from reference TRBV1 and TRBJ2-2, reads VTLLEQNPRWRLVPRGQAVNLRCILKNSQYPWMSWYQQDLQKQLQWLFTLRSPGDKEVKSLPGADYLATRVTDTELRLQVANMSQGRTLYCTCSAPAGGNTGQLYFGEGSKLTVL.

Details on this clone: Gene names denote mouse genes. The read halts 3 residues ahead of the CDR3 end, with the missing end drawn from the germline J gene. This chain links TRBV1 with TRBJ1-6, with TRBD1 matching 9 bases. TRBJ1-6 is an ORF, with its function uncertain. V gave up 4 bases and J gave up 1 base; unmatched junction bases: 5. The CDR3 is 17 amino acids. From germline, CDR1 is NSQYPW and CDR2 LRSPGD (reference sequence). The CDR3 sequence is CTCSGPGTGSYNSPLYF. CDR3 DNA (partial): TGCACCTGCAGTGGCCCCGGGACAGGGTCCTATAATTCGCCC.

The sample holds many counts of this clone. Gene names refer to mouse genes. With the read ending 4 residues before the CDR3 end, the germline J gene is used to fill in that end. This rearrangement joins TRBV17 to TRBJ2-5; D not resolved. Germline V gene lookup returns CDR1 MNHDT and CDR2 YYDKIL. The CDR3 runs 12 residues. The part of the CDR3 DNA that was read is TGTGCTAGCAGTAGATTGTTAGAC. This translates into CASSRLLD. The complete CDR3 sequence is CASSRLLDTQYF.

The table lists this clone with a few counts. The germline and genes are mouse ones. Read data end 4 residues before the CDR3 end; the end is taken from the germline J gene. The gene calls are TRBV19 and TRBJ2-2; D gene unclear. The germline V gene has CDR1 FNHDT and CDR2 SITEND (reference sequence). This CDR3 contains 12 residues. The covered CDR3 bases are TGTGCCAGCAGCCACTCGACAGGG. This encodes CASSHSTG. The complete CDR3 sequence is CASSHSTGQLYF.

In regard to this clone: Here the gene names and germline are mouse. Read sequence stops 4 residues before the CDR3 end, and the germline J gene provides the missing end. The same CDR3 can be traced to other DNA sequences in this sample. The V and J genes are TRBV13-1 and TRBJ1-2, with 7 bases lining up with TRBD1. This CDR3 is built from 13 residues. CDR1 and CDR2 from the germline V gene are NSHNY and SYGAGN. The trim removed 7 bases at V and 0 bases at J, leaving 3 bases unmatched. CDR3 bases read: TGTGCCAGCCGGGACAGAACAAACTCC. It encodes CASRDRTNS. The whole CDR3 protein reads CASRDRTNSDYTF.

On this clone itself: Gene names follow the mouse nomenclature. In the same sample, other DNA sequences code for this CDR3. The covered CDR3 bases are TGTGCCAGCAGCCAAGAGGGGGGAGAC. It codes for CASSQEGGD. The CDR3 reads in full as CASSQEGGDTQYF. The chain carries TRBV2 and TRBJ2-5, with a possible D match to TRBD2 (6 bases). The read terminates 4 residues before the CDR3 end, so the remaining end is supplied by the germline J gene. The germline V gene has CDR1 LGHNA and CDR2 YSYQKL. The CDR3 length is 13 residues. Full variable domain (missing parts from reference TRBV2 and TRBJ2-5): DPKIIQKPKYLVAVTGSEKILICEQYLGHNAMYWYRQSAKKPLEFMFSYSYQKLMDNQTASSRFQPQSSKKNHLDLQITALKPDDSATYFCASSQEGGDTQYFGPGTRLLVL.

Regarding this clone: Gene names and germline refer to mouse. The CDR3 end falls 4 residues outside the read, so it is completed with the germline J gene. The chain joins TRBV5 to TRBJ2-1; no reliable D call. CDR1 and CDR2 (germline): LGHNA, YNLKQL (reference sequence). The CDR3 is 12 residues long. Trimming took off 3 bases at V and 5 bases at J, with 5 bases between the two ends. The DNA read from the CDR3 is TGTGCCAGCAGCCAGCCAGATGCT. As protein: CASSQPDA. The entire CDR3 sequence reads CASSQPDAEQFF.

Regarding this clone: Genes here carry mouse names. The read finishes 4 residues shy of the CDR3 end, and the germline J gene is used to complete it. The V call is TRBV19, the J call TRBJ2-7, with TRBD1 matching 10 bases. The CDR3 spans 14 residues. CDR1 is FNHDT and CDR2 is SITEND in the germline V gene (reference sequence). The junction had 5 bases not matched to a gene; V was cut back by 6 bases and J by 2 bases. The CDR3 loop is CASTTGTGAYEQYF. Incomplete CDR3 DNA: TGTGCCAGCACCACCGGGACAGGGGCCTAT.

This clone was seen a handful of times. Mouse germline and gene names are used. The sequence runs out 4 residues before the end of the CDR3; the remainder is reconstructed from the germline J gene. This rearrangement joins TRBV29 to TRBJ2-4; 12 bases agree with TRBD1. Germline trimming cut 2 bases from V and 3 bases from J; bases unmatched to any gene: 6. CDR3 size: 17 residues. Germline values: CDR1 MSHET, CDR2 SYDVDS. CDR3 DNA (partial): TGTGCTAGCAGTTTACCGGGACAGGGGGCGCGGCAAAAC. Translation: CASSLPGQGARQN. The entire CDR3 is CASSLPGQGARQNTLYF. Supplemented by reference TRBV29 and TRBJ2-4, the full variable domain reads DMKVTQMPRYLIKRMGENVLLECGQDMSHETMYWYRQDPGLGLQLIYISYDVDSNSEGDIPKGYRVSRKKREHFSLILDSAKTNQTSVYFCASSLPGQGARQNTLYFGAGTRLSVL.

To note about this clone: The genes are named according to mouse. The CDR3 end falls 4 residues outside the read, so it is completed with the germline J gene. The chain joins TRBV13-1 to TRBJ2-7, with D unclear. V was trimmed by 1 base and J by 0 bases, leaving 5 bases between them. The CDR3 runs to 13 residues. Germline values: CDR1 NSHNY, CDR2 SYGAGN. The CDR3 region is CASSDHISYEQYF. CDR3 DNA (partial): TGTGCCAGCAGTGATCACATCTCCTAT.

This clone was found a few times. Gene names refer to mouse genes. The read ends 4 residues early relative to the CDR3; the germline J gene fills the gap. The rearrangement links TRBV1 to TRBJ2-3; TRBD2 might be the D (6 bases). The germline V gene has CDR1 NSQYPW and CDR2 LRSPGD (reference sequence). With 1 base removed from V and 0 bases from J, the gap between germline ends came to 8 bases. The CDR3 runs 15 residues. The covered CDR3 bases are TGCACCTGCAGTGCAGTGGGGGTTAGTGCAGAA. It is translated as CTCSAVGVSAE. In full, the CDR3 reads CTCSAVGVSAETLYF.

Concerning this clone: The gene names here belong to mouse. The read terminates 4 residues ahead of where the CDR3 ends, so the germline J gene completes it. This chain connects TRBV13-2 to TRBJ1-2; 7 bases match TRBD1. The germline CDR1 and CDR2 sequences are NNHNN and SYGAGS (reference sequence). J lost 0 bases, V lost 3 bases, and 2 bases had no gene match. The CDR3 loop spans 14 amino acids. The CDR3 region is CASGATGSNSDYTF. Partial CDR3 DNA: TGTGCCAGCGGTGCGACAGGGTCAAACTCC.

About this clone itself: The listed genes are named as in mouse. Sequencing ends 3 residues short of the CDR3 end; the germline J gene provides the rest. The chain employs TRBV19 and TRBJ1-6; TRBD1 is a possible D gene (6 bases). TRBJ1-6 qualifies as an ORF whose function is uncertain. The V end was cut by 2 bases, the J end by 5 bases, with 14 bases between. Germline V lookup: CDR1 FNHDT, CDR2 SITEND (reference sequence). The CDR3 sequence is 16 residues long. The CDR3 bases that were read are TGTGCCAGCAGTATCCCATCCAGGGGAAATAATTCGCCC. Its translation: CASSIPSRGNNSP. The full CDR3 reads CASSIPSRGNNSPLYF.

In its sample, this clone was seen a few times. The gene names here belong to mouse. The read gets to within 4 residues of the CDR3 end, and the germline J gene fills in the rest. V usage is TRBV19 and J usage is TRBJ1-2, with 10 bases identical to TRBD1. The germline gives CDR1 FNHDT, CDR2 SITEND (reference sequence). V lost 5 bases to trimming and J lost 4 bases; unmatched junction nucleotides: 8. The CDR3 spans 15 residues. The CDR3 loop reads CASSRDRGWGSDYTF. The CDR3 DNA, read in part, is TGTGCCAGCAGCCGGGACAGGGGCTGGGGCTCC.

This clone was detected ten times or more. Germline and genes here are mouse. Coverage ceases 4 residues before the CDR3 finishes, and the germline J gene fills in the end. V and J are TRBV17 and TRBJ2-3, with 9 bases lining up with TRBD2. Trimming removed 7 bases from V and 0 bases from J; junction bases left unmatched: 5. This CDR3 region has 15 residues. Germline assignment: CDR1 MNHDT and CDR2 YYDKIL. This CDR3 reads CASKTGGSSAETLYF. The CDR3 bases that were read are TGTGCTAGCAAGACTGGGGGATCTAGTGCAGAA.

Concerning this clone itself: Mouse germline and gene names are used. The read falls 4 residues short of the CDR3 end, and the missing part is taken from the germline J gene. The chain joins TRBV19 to TRBJ1-1, with D possibly TRBD1 on 6 matching bases. The germline V gene encodes CDR1 FNHDT and CDR2 SITEND (reference sequence). V lost 0 bases, J lost 4 bases, and 7 bases lay in between. This CDR3 is 13 amino acids long. The CDR3 sequence: CASSIAGVTEVFF. Incomplete CDR3 DNA: TGTGCCAGCAGTATAGCAGGGGTCACA. Full variable domain (outside the CDR3, taken from reference TRBV19 and TRBJ1-1): GGIITQTPKFLIGQEGQKLTLKCQQNFNHDTMYWYRQDSGKGLRLIYYSITENDLQKGDLSEGYDASREKKSSFSLTVTSAQKNEMAVFLCASSIAGVTEVFFGKGTRLTVV.

This clone was seen a handful of times. Each gene name is a mouse one. The CDR3 end is not reached by the read, which stops 4 residues before it; the germline J gene fills it in. The J gene is TRBJ2-2, the V gene TRBV13-3; a weak D match, TRBD2 (5 bases). Per the germline V gene, CDR1 is NNHDY and CDR2 is SYVADS. Trimming stripped 3 bases from V and 0 bases from J, with 9 bases between. CDR3 length: 15 amino acids. Incomplete CDR3 DNA: TGTGCCAGCAGTGGCAGACTGACAAACACCGGG. It is translated as CASSGRLTNTG. The whole CDR3 reads CASSGRLTNTGQLYF.

This clone was observed a few times. Gene names are mouse gene names. The read is 4 residues too short to cover the CDR3 end, so that end is filled in from the germline J gene. Other DNA sequences in the same sample also yield this CDR3. The chain joins TRBV5 to TRBJ2-1; 7 bases match TRBD1. Trimming at V came to 3 bases and at J to 2 bases, leaving 4 bases not matched to a gene. Germline V lookup: CDR1 LGHNA, CDR2 YNLKQL (reference sequence). The CDR3 is 15 residues long. CDR3 DNA (partial): TGTGCCAGCAGCCAGACCGGGACAGACTATGCT. It yields the protein CASSQTGTDYA. The whole CDR3 is CASSQTGTDYAEQFF.

Comment on this clone: Mouse germline and gene names are used. The sequenced fragment ends 4 residues before the CDR3 boundary, so the rest is inferred from the germline J gene. The sample contains more than one DNA sequence encoding this CDR3. The chain couples TRBV31 to TRBJ2-3; 8 positions match TRBD2. CDR3 length equals 15 residues. V was clipped by 4 bases and J by 0 bases; unmatched bases: 6. CDR1 and CDR2 (germline): GKSSPN, SITVG. The CDR3 sequence: CAWTLGGLSAETLYF. CDR3 DNA, as far as it was read: TGTGCCTGGACCCTGGGGGGACTTAGTGCAGAA. Based on the CDR3 plus reference TRBV31 and TRBJ2-3, the full variable domain is AQTIHQWPVAEIKAVGSPLSLGCTIKGKSSPNLYWYWQATGGTLQQLFYSITVGQVESVVQLNLSASRPKDDQFILSTEKLLLSHSGFYLCAWTLGGLSAETLYFGSGTRLTVL.

This clone was counted a few times. Gene names are mouse gene names. The CDR3 extends 4 residues past the end of the read, so its final part is completed from the germline J gene. Other nucleotide sequences from this sample produce the same CDR3. The chain carries TRBV13-2 and TRBJ2-7, with TRBD2 identical over 7 bases. Per the germline V gene, CDR1 is NNHNN and CDR2 is SYGAGS (reference sequence). V gave up 1 base and J gave up 0 bases; unmatched junction bases: 1. The CDR3 spans 14 residues. The CDR3 sequence: CASGDSGGSYEQYF. CDR3 bases read: TGTGCCAGCGGTGATTCTGGGGGCTCCTAT.

As regards this clone: These gene names are mouse names. The missing CDR3 end, 4 residues past where the read stops, is filled in from the germline J gene. The rearrangement links TRBV19 to TRBJ2-3; D is perhaps TRBD1 (7 bases). V lost 6 bases to trimming and J lost 2 bases, with 16 bases between them. The CDR3 sequence is 15 residues long. The germline gives CDR1 FNHDT, CDR2 SITEND (reference sequence). The CDR3 bases that were read are TGTGCCAGCAATGAGGGGGCGCGAGTTGCAGAA. Amino acids: CASNEGARVAE. The full CDR3 is CASNEGARVAETLYF. The full variable domain, its missing parts supplied by reference TRBV19 and TRBJ2-3, is GGIITQTPKFLIGQEGQKLTLKCQQNFNHDTMYWYRQDSGKGLRLIYYSITENDLQKGDLSEGYDASREKKSSFSLTVTSAQKNEMAVFLCASNEGARVAETLYFGSGTRLTVL.

Regarding this clone: Gene names and germline refer to mouse. The CDR3 end falls 4 residues outside the read, so it is completed with the germline J gene. The chain joins TRBV19 to TRBJ2-1; 11 bases fit TRBD2. CDR1 and CDR2 from the germline V gene are FNHDT and SITEND (reference sequence). The CDR3 covers 16 residues. The J segment lost 4 bases and the V segment lost 5 bases, leaving 8 bases of the junction unmatched. The CDR3 DNA, read in part, is TGTGCCAGCAGCAATACCCGGACTGGGGGGTATGCT. This translates into CASSNTRTGGYA. The full CDR3 protein is CASSNTRTGGYAEQFF. Based on the CDR3 plus reference TRBV19 and TRBJ2-1, the full variable domain is GGIITQTPKFLIGQEGQKLTLKCQQNFNHDTMYWYRQDSGKGLRLIYYSITENDLQKGDLSEGYDASREKKSSFSLTVTSAQKNEMAVFLCASSNTRTGGYAEQFFGPGTRLTVL.

Ten or more counts support this clone. Any gene name here is a mouse gene name. The read is 4 residues too short to cover the CDR3 end, so that end is filled in from the germline J gene. This chain uses TRBV17 with TRBJ2-1, with 10 bases lining up with TRBD1. Germline lookup yields CDR1 MNHDT and CDR2 YYDKIL. V gave up 3 bases and J gave up 5 bases; unmatched junction bases: 7. The length of the CDR3 is 16 residues. The CDR3 here is CASSRPGTGEDAEQFF. The sequenced part of the CDR3 DNA is TGTGCTAGCAGTAGGCCCGGGACAGGGGAGGATGCT.

In its sample, this clone was seen a few times. Gene names follow the mouse nomenclature. The read finishes 4 residues shy of the CDR3 end, and the germline J gene is used to complete it. This chain uses TRBV31 with TRBJ2-5; the D gene is possibly TRBD1 (5 bases). CDR3 size: 13 residues. Germline CDR1 GKSSPN, CDR2 SITVG. Trimming left V 1 base short and J 0 bases short, with 5 bases between. CDR3 DNA (partial): TGTGCCTGGAGTCGGACAAACCAAGAC. This sequence encodes CAWSRTNQD. The whole CDR3 reads CAWSRTNQDTQYF.

Concerning this clone: Gene names are mouse gene names. The read comes to an end 4 residues before the CDR3 does, leaving the germline J gene to fill in the end. The gene calls are TRBV17 and TRBJ2-7; no clear D. Trimming pared 7 bases from V and 3 bases from J, leaving 7 bases between. CDR1 is MNHDT, CDR2 YYDKIL, per germline. The CDR3 has 11 amino acids. The CDR3 spells CASTRNYEQYF. Incomplete CDR3 DNA: TGTGCTAGCACCAGAAACTAT. The complete variable domain, with remaining parts taken from reference TRBV17 and TRBJ2-7, reads DTTVKQNPRYKLARVGKPVNLICSQTMNHDTMYWYQKKPNQAPKLLLFYYDKILNREADTFEKFQSSRPNNSFCSLYIGSAGLEYSAMYLCASTRNYEQYFGPGTRLTVL.

To note about this clone: Germline and genes here are mouse. The CDR3 end falls 4 residues outside the read, so it is completed with the germline J gene. The sample contains more than one DNA sequence encoding this CDR3. This chain connects TRBV13-2 to TRBJ2-7; TRBD1 agrees at 7 bases. CDR1 and CDR2 (germline): NNHNN, SYGAGS (reference sequence). There are 13 residues in the CDR3. This CDR3 is CASGDGQGYEQYF. The part of the CDR3 DNA that was read is TGTGCCAGCGGTGATGGACAGGGATAT.